These T cell receptor beta chains were read from a single sample in a study of PD-1 blockade in classical Hodgkin lymphoma. TCRdb's table, derived via immunoSEQ multiplex PCR, lists solely in-frame clones and lacks some. The profile shows 25,000 to 30,000 clones, around 88% of them singletons. Here the sequenced sample was CD8+ T cells from blood, taken at baseline. The receptor source for this set is a human donor with classical Hodgkin lymphoma. CDR3s include the opening cysteine and the closing phenylalanine or tryptophan. D genes are given only for firm matches. Size tells how often a clone was seen (once, few, many) or the class of an expanded clone, and some rows leave it out.

>-|16|TRBJ1-4|TRBV9|once
TGTGCCAGCAGCGCCGCTGGAGGGGGGCTGGATGAAAAACTGTTTTTT
CASSAAGGGLDEKLFF
>-|12|TRBJ1-1|TRBV28|-
TGTGCCAGCAACGGTAATGCGATAGAGGCTTTCTTT
CASNGNAIEAFF
>-|16|TRBJ2-1|TRBV6-5|-
TGTGCCAGCAGTTACTCACTGGGTCTCGACTACAATGAGCAGTTCTTC
CASSYSLGLDYNEQFF
>-|15|TRBJ2-2|TRBV30|-
TGTGCCTGGAGGGGCAGCGGGTTTAACACCGGGGAGCTGTTTTTT
CAWRGSGFNTGELFF
>-|13|TRBJ2-7|TRBV29-1|once
TGCAGCGCGACCGACAAGAGCTCCTACGAGCAGTACTTC
CSATDKSSYEQYF
>-|14|TRBJ1-5|TRBV7-8|-
TGTGCCAGCAGTTCCCTCGGTATAAGGCAGCCCCAGCATTTT
CASSSLGIRQPQHF
>-|17|TRBJ2-3|TRBV5-6|-
TGTGCCAGCAGCTTGGCTATTACAGGGTTGAAGGCAGATACGCAGTATTTT
CASSLAITGLKADTQYF
>-|14|TRBJ2-5|TRBV2|-
TGTGCCAGCAGTGGGGTGGGCAGGCAAGAGACCCAGTACTTC
CASSGVGRQETQYF
>-|16|TRBJ1-1|TRBV15|once
TGTGCCACCAGCAGAACCCTCACAGGGAGCAACACTGAAGCTTTCTTT
CATSRTLTGSNTEAFF
>TRBD2|19|TRBJ2-7|TRBV7-9|-
TGTGCCAGCAGCCCGGTTTCCGGGACTAGCGGGAGGGCCCCCTACGAGCAGTACTTC
CASSPVSGTSGRAPYEQYF
>TRBD2|15|TRBJ2-7|TRBV28|once
TGTGCCAGCAGTATAACCGGGACTAGAGCCTACGAGCAGTACTTC
CASSITGTRAYEQYF
>-|16|TRBJ2-3|TRBV7-3|-
TGTGCCAGCAGCTTATCATCCGTGGTTAGCACAGATACGCAGTATTTT
CASSLSSVVSTDTQYF
>TRBD2|15|TRBJ2-7|TRBV27|-
TGTGCCACCTCGCCGGGACTAGGAGGTTTCTACGAGCAGTACTTC
CATSPGLGGFYEQYF
>-|15|TRBJ2-2|TRBV13|-
TGTGCCAGCGCAACAAAGGACTATTTCACCGGGGAGCTGTTTTTT
CASATKDYFTGELFF
>-|12|TRBJ1-2|TRBV29-1|once
TGCAGCGTTGAAGGACGGCTGCTGGGCTACACCTTC
CSVEGRLLGYTF
>TRBD1|15|TRBJ1-2|TRBV6-4|-
TGTGCCAGTTCAGCGGACAGGGGAAATCGCTATGGCTACACCTTC
CASSADRGNRYGYTF
>TRBD1|16|TRBJ2-7|TRBV5-5|-
TGTGCCAGCAGCTTTCGTACCTTGGACAGGGGTTACGAGCAGTACTTC
CASSFRTLDRGYEQYF
>-|15|TRBJ2-7|TRBV25-1|-
TGTGCCAGCAGTGAAGGGTTGGGCAGTCTCTACGAGCAGTACTTC
CASSEGLGSLYEQYF
>TRBD1|14|TRBJ1-4|TRBV7-6|-
TGTGCCAGCAGCTTCCGACAGGGTAATGAAAAACTGTTTTTT
CASSFRQGNEKLFF
>TRBD2|15|TRBJ2-1|TRBV30|-
TGTGCCTGGAGTGTGGGACTAGCGGGATTTAATGAGCAGTTCTTC
CAWSVGLAGFNEQFF
>-|19|TRBJ2-1|TRBV5-1|-
TGCGCCAGCAGCTTAGCGGGCCGCCCGGCCGCCATGTTTTACAATGAGCAGTTCTTC
CASSLAGRPAAMFYNEQFF
>-|13|TRBJ2-1|TRBV30|-
TGTGCCTGGAATCCGGCCCCCGGGGATGAGCAGTTCTTC
CAWNPAPGDEQFF
>TRBD1|14|TRBJ2-7|TRBV5-1|once
TGCGCCAGCAGCTTCGAACAGGGGACCTACGAGCAGTACTTC
CASSFEQGTYEQYF
>TRBD2|19|TRBJ2-7|TRBV4-2|-
TGTGCCAGCAGCCAAGACATCGGTTGGGGACTAGCGGAGGCTTACGAGCAGTACTTC
CASSQDIGWGLAEAYEQYF
>-|14|TRBJ2-3|TRBV5-8|-
TGTGCCAGCCGGGAAGTGGGATCCACAGATACGCAGTATTTT
CASREVGSTDTQYF
>-|16|TRBJ2-1|TRBV5-1|-
TGCGCCAGCAGCTTCGGCGGGCTGTCGATATACAATGAGCAGTTCTTC
CASSFGGLSIYNEQFF
>-|15|TRBJ2-2|TRBV4-2|-
TGTGCCAGCAGCCAAGAGGGGTCCGGGGCCGGGGAGCTGTTTTTT
CASSQEGSGAGELFF
>-|11|TRBJ2-7|TRBV27|-
TGTGCCAGCAGTTCCTCCTACGAGCAGTACTTC
CASSSSYEQYF
>-|12|TRBJ1-2|TRBV28|-
TGTGCCAGCAGTTACCCAGGGCCGGGCTACACCTTC
CASSYPGPGYTF
>TRBD2|15|TRBJ2-1|TRBV7-9|-
TGTGCCAGCAGCTCGGGAAGCGGGGTCTACAATGAGCAGTTCTTC
CASSSGSGVYNEQFF
>TRBD1|13|TRBJ2-7|TRBV29-1|once
TGCAGCGTTGAATTGGACAGGCCCTACGAGCAGTACTTC
CSVELDRPYEQYF
>TRBD2|14|TRBJ2-3|TRBV2|-
TGTGCCAGCAGCCCTGAGCTAGCGGGAGATACGCAGTATTTT
CASSPELAGDTQYF
>-|14|TRBJ2-1|TRBV27|-
TGTGCCAGCACCCTGTGGTCAGGGCACAATGAGCAGTTCTTC
CASTLWSGHNEQFF
>-|15|TRBJ2-6|TRBV27|once
TGTGCCAGCAGTTCGGCGGCGTCTGGGGCCAACGTCCTGACTTTC
CASSSAASGANVLTF
>-|13|TRBJ1-2|TRBV5-4|-
TGTGCCAGCAGCTTTAAAGGAGGGACTGGCTACACCTTC
CASSFKGGTGYTF
>TRBD2|15|TRBJ2-7|TRBV27|-
TGTGCCAGCAGTCCGCCGGGACTACGGATATACGAGCAGTACTTC
CASSPPGLRIYEQYF
>TRBD1|13|TRBJ2-7|TRBV25-1|-
TGTGCCAGTTCCTCCGGGACAGGGGCCGAGCAGTACTTC
CASSSGTGAEQYF
>-|15|TRBJ2-7|TRBV7-9|medium-sized
TGTGCCAGCAGCCCCGGCAGGGGAGTAACCTACGAGCAGTACTTC
CASSPGRGVTYEQYF
>-|13|TRBJ2-3|TRBV4-1|-
TGCGCCAGCAGCCTCCCCCCCCAGGATACGCAGTATTTT
CASSLPPQDTQYF